The 2 T cell receptor beta chains listed next were all sequenced from one sample in a study of long-term antiretroviral therapy in people with HIV. Version v3.0 of the immunoSEQ assay ran at survey level. Sequenced by immunoSEQ multiplex PCR; TCRdb stores in-frame clones only, minus some. The sample lists about 28,000 clones, roughly 87% occurring once. The sample was unsorted PBMCs, taken 2 years after starting antiretroviral therapy. The receptors stem from a man aged 50 or older with HIV.

The chain uses TRBV4-3 and TRBJ1-4, with 7 bases lining up with TRBD1. CDR3 length: 17 residues. Germline trimming cut 2 bases from V and 5 bases from J; bases unmatched to any gene: 11. The germline V gene has CDR1 LGHNA and CDR2 YSLEER. The CDR3 nucleotides read TGCGCCAGCAGCCAACCGGGGGGGGGACAGACGAATGAAAAACTGTTTTTT. Translating gives CASSQPGGGQTNEKLFF.

The chain links TRBV9 to TRBJ2-7, with a tentative D call TRBD1 (5 bases). V lost 4 bases and J 1 base, leaving 12 bases between the germline ends. The CDR3 has 14 amino acids. CDR1 and CDR2 from the germline V gene are SGDLS and YYNGEE. CDR3 sequence: CASSPQGTSYEQYF. DNA for the CDR3: TGTGCCAGCAGCCCGCAGGGTACTTCCTACGAGCAGTACTTC. Using reference TRBV9 and TRBJ2-7 for the parts outside the CDR3, the full variable domain is DSGVTQTPKHLITATGQRVTLRCSPRSGDLSVYWYQQSLDQGLQFLIQYYNGEERAKGNILERFSAQQFPDLHSELNLSSLELGDSALYFCASSPQGTSYEQYFGPGTRLTVT.